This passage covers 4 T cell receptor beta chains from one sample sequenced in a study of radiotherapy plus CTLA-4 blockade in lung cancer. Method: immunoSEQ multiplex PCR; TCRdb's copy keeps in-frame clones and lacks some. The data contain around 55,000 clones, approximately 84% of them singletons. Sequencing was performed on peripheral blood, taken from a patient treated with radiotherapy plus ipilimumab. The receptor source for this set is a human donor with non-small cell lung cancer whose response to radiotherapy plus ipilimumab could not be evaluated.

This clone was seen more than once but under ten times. The CDR3 region has the DNA TGCGCCAGTCAGGGAGGAGGCGAAGATACGCAGTATTTT. Translated, it gives CASQGGGEDTQYF. The gene calls are TRBV10-1 and TRBJ2-3; TRBD2 is a possible D gene (6 bases). Germline V gene sequence: CDR1 WNHNN, CDR2 SYGVQD (reference sequence). This CDR3 is 13 amino acids long. Trimming removed 9 bases from V and 5 bases from J, with 15 bases in between.

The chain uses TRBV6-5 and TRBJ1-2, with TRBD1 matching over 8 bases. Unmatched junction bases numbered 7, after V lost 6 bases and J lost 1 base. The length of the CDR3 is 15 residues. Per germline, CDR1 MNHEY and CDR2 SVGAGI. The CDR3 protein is CASRFQGASNYGYTF. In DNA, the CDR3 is TGTGCCAGCAGGTTTCAGGGGGCAAGTAACTATGGCTACACCTTC.

CDR3 nucleotide sequence: TGTGCCAGCAGCTTAGGGGACAGGGTCCACGAGCAGTACTTC. This translates into CASSLGDRVHEQYF. The chain joins TRBV7-2 to TRBJ2-7; 9 bases are a match to TRBD1. The junction had 3 bases not matched to a gene; V was cut back by 1 base and J by 5 bases. Germline-derived CDR1 and CDR2 are SGHTA and FQGNSA. The CDR3 runs 14 residues.

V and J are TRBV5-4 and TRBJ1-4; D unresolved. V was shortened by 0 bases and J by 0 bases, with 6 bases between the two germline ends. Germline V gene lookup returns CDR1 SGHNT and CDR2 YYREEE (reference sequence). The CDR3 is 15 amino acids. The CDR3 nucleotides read TGTGCCAGCAGCTTGGGAGGCGCAACTAATGAAAAACTGTTTTTT. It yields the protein CASSLGGATNEKLFF.